Below, 23 T cell receptor beta chains from the same sample are listed, as sequenced in a study of blood T cell repertoires in COVID-19. Repertoires were generated with immunoSEQ multiplex PCR, while TCRdb's copy carries only in-frame clones and drops some. Of more than 95,000 clones listed, around 80% are singletons. Specimen: peripheral blood. All receptors derive from a man in his sixties or seventies with active or convalescent COVID-19.

In nucleotides, the CDR3 is TGCAGCGCCGCCGGGACAGTCTCCGAGCAGTACTTC. It codes for CSAAGTVSEQYF. The rearrangement links TRBV29-1 to TRBJ2-7; 7 nucleotides align to TRBD1. The CDR3 is 12 amino acids. V shed 7 bases, J shed 6 bases, and the junction held 9 bases outside the gene matches. CDR1 is SQVTM, CDR2 ANQGSEA, per germline.

This clone occurred once. The chain carries TRBV12-3 or TRBV12-4 and TRBJ2-1; TRBD1 aligns across 8 bases. The CDR3 contains 13 residues. Trimming removed 6 bases from V and 9 bases from J; junction bases left unmatched: 7. In DNA, the CDR3 is TGTGCCAGCAGCCCCCCAGGGGGCGGTGAGCAGTTCTTC. Amino acid sequence: CASSPPGGGEQFF.

In this sample, this clone turned up a few times. The sample has other DNA sequences that encode this CDR3 too. V usage is TRBV7-2 and J usage is TRBJ1-2, with 7 bases lining up with TRBD1. Trimming took 5 bases from V and 4 from J; bases not matched to a gene: 7. Per germline, CDR1 SGHTA and CDR2 FQGNSA. The CDR3 is made up of 14 amino acids. The CDR3 is CASSQGQGGYGYTF. For the CDR3, the DNA is TGTGCCAGCAGCCAGGGGCAGGGGGGCTATGGCTACACCTTC.

The chain employs TRBV3-1 (or the pseudogene TRBV3-2) and TRBJ2-2; TRBD2 might be the D (5 bases). The V end lost 6 bases, the J end lost 6 bases, and 32 bases lay between the germline ends. Germline-derived CDR1 and CDR2 are LGHDT and YNNKEL (reference sequence). The CDR3 has 20 amino acids. CDR3: CASRPSVRGPRRLGAGELFF. Here the CDR3 DNA reads TGTGCCAGCAGGCCGTCAGTGCGCGGGCCCCGAAGGTTAGGAGCCGGGGAGCTGTTTTTT.

This chain joins TRBV3-1 (or the pseudogene TRBV3-2) and TRBJ2-1; TRBD2 agrees at 9 bases. Losses at the gene ends were 4 bases for V and 7 bases for J; bases not matched to a gene: 11. The CDR3 spans 16 residues. Germline V gene lookup returns CDR1 LGHDT and CDR2 YNNKEL (reference sequence). CDR3 loop: CASSPLGGRVGNEQFF. The CDR3 DNA follows: TGTGCCAGCAGCCCCCTCGGCGGGAGGGTAGGTAATGAGCAGTTCTTC.

The genes are TRBV29-1 and TRBJ2-5, with 7 bases that match TRBD1. V lost 6 bases, J lost 5 bases, and 9 bases stayed unmatched. Germline V lookup: CDR1 SQVTM, CDR2 ANQGSEA. The CDR3 is 13 amino acids. The CDR3 spells CSVAHRGEETQYF. The CDR3, as DNA: TGCAGCGTGGCCCACAGGGGAGAGGAGACCCAGTACTTC. Full variable domain (remainder filled in from reference TRBV29-1 and TRBJ2-5): SAVISQKPSRDICQRGTSLTIQCQVDSQVTMMFWYRQQPGQSLTLIATANQGSEATYESGFVIDKFPISRPNLTFSTLTVSNMSPEDSSIYLCSVAHRGEETQYFGPGTRLLVL.

The rearrangement joins TRBV7-2 to TRBJ2-3; 9 bases match TRBD2. J was trimmed by 3 bases and V by 3 bases; bases with no gene match: 4. Germline CDR1 reads SGHTA; CDR2 reads FQGNSA. The CDR3 spans 15 residues. This chain's CDR3 is CASSFAGGRTDTQYF. The CDR3 DNA sequence: TGTGCCAGCAGCTTTGCGGGGGGGCGGACAGATACGCAGTATTTT.

V gene TRBV25-1 combines with J gene TRBJ2-2; 9 positions match TRBD1. Germline V gene data show CDR1 as MGHDK and CDR2 as SYGVNS. The CDR3 extends over 13 amino acids. The junction had 3 bases not matched to a gene; V was cut back by 8 bases and J by 5 bases. The CDR3 DNA follows: TGTGCCAGCCGGGACAGGGAGACCGGGGAGCTGTTTTTT. Translated, it gives CASRDRETGELFF.

The chain couples TRBV6-5 to TRBJ1-5; 9 bases are shared with TRBD1. Germline CDR1 reads MNHEY; CDR2 reads SVGAGI. This CDR3 comprises 14 residues. With V trimmed by 4 bases and J by 6 bases, 4 bases remained unmatched. CDR3 amino acids: CASSSTGGGQPQHF. The CDR3 DNA is TGTGCCAGCAGTTCAACAGGGGGCGGTCAGCCCCAGCATTTT.

V usage is TRBV7-3 and J usage is TRBJ2-6; D uncertain. In germline, CDR1 is SGHTA, CDR2 FQGTGA. The CDR3 contains 15 residues. The V and J ends lost 5 bases and 0 bases respectively, with 8 bases between them. The chain's CDR3 is CASSRIASGANVLTF. DNA of the CDR3: TGTGCCAGCAGCCGGATAGCCTCTGGGGCCAACGTCCTGACTTTC.

CDR3 in DNA: TGTGCCAGCAGGTTACGACATGTGGAGTCCGCGGGAGCTTTCTTT. Translated: CASRLRHVESAGAFF. The rearrangement links TRBV7-2 to TRBJ1-1; D unclear. The CDR3 sequence is 15 residues long. Per the germline V gene, CDR1 is SGHTA and CDR2 is FQGNSA. Trimming removed 6 bases from V and 10 bases from J, with 24 bases in between.

CDR3 region: CASSSTANTEAFF. The DNA for the CDR3 is TGTGCCAGCAGTTCGACAGCGAACACTGAAGCTTTCTTT. The chain uses TRBV2 and TRBJ1-1, with D possibly matching TRBD1 (5 bases). The CDR3 loop spans 13 amino acids. Per the germline V gene, CDR1 is SNHLY and CDR2 is FYNNEI. The V end was cut by 5 bases, the J end by 1 base, with 8 bases between.

There are a few counts of this clone. This chain joins TRBV5-5 and TRBJ1-2; TRBD1 matches at 10 bases. The V gene's germline CDR1 is SGHKS and CDR2 YYEKEE (reference sequence). V shed 0 bases and J 8 bases; nucleotides not matched to a gene: 7. The CDR3 covers 15 residues. As DNA, the CDR3 is TGTGCCAGCAGCTTGGGGGCCGGGACAGGGGAGGGCTACACCTTC. It translates to CASSLGAGTGEGYTF.

The CDR3 reads CASSSRRGEETQYF. As DNA, the CDR3 is TGTGCCAGCAGCTCACGCAGGGGTGAAGAGACCCAGTACTTC. The rearrangement joins TRBV11-3 to TRBJ2-5; tentative D call: TRBD1 (6 bases). The CDR3 sequence is 14 residues long. Germline CDR1 reads SGHNT; CDR2 reads YENEEA. Trimming took off 4 bases at V and 3 bases at J, with 12 bases between the two ends.

The CDR3 DNA follows: TGTGCCAGCAGCACCACTAGCGTCCGAAAGCAAGAGACCCAGTACTTC. Amino acids: CASSTTSVRKQETQYF. V usage is TRBV6-2 or TRBV6-3 and J usage is TRBJ2-5; 7 bases line up with TRBD2. Trimming at V came to 6 bases and at J to 2 bases, leaving 12 bases not matched to a gene. CDR3 size: 16 residues. CDR1 MNHEY and CDR2 SVGEGT come from the germline V gene.

The sample holds a few counts of this clone. V usage is TRBV5-5 and J usage is TRBJ1-5, with TRBD1 as a possible D gene (5 bases). The CDR3 is 18 amino acids. The V end lost 2 bases, the J end lost 2 bases, and 20 bases lay between the germline ends. From germline, CDR1 is SGHKS and CDR2 YYEKEE (reference sequence). CDR3 amino acids: CASSFDPGGEVGNQPQHF. CDR3 sequence (DNA): TGTGCCAGCAGCTTCGACCCCGGGGGGGAGGTAGGCAATCAGCCCCAGCATTTT.

The V and J genes are TRBV10-1 and TRBJ2-1, with D possibly matching TRBD2 (5 bases). This CDR3 has 13 amino acids. Germline V gene sequence: CDR1 WNHNN, CDR2 SYGVQD (reference sequence). V lost 6 bases and J lost 4, with 10 bases in between. The CDR3 reads CASRDFYYNEQFF. CDR3 nucleotides: TGCGCCAGCAGGGACTTTTATTACAATGAGCAGTTCTTC.

This rearrangement joins TRBV5-1 to TRBJ1-1, with a possible D match to TRBD1 (5 bases). The CDR3 consists of 18 residues. The germline gives CDR1 SGHRS, CDR2 YFSETQ. V was cut by 0 bases and J by 1 base, with 19 bases left in between. CDR3 loop: CASSLGSGTARKNTEAFF. The CDR3 DNA is TGCGCCAGCAGCTTGGGGTCGGGGACTGCCCGTAAGAACACTGAAGCTTTCTTT.

The chain is built from TRBV4-2 and TRBJ1-2, with D maybe TRBD1 (6 bases). The CDR3 is 14 residues long. Trimming left V 3 bases short and J 4 bases short, with 12 bases between. Germline CDR1 and CDR2: LGHNA and YNFKEQ. CDR3 protein: CASSHEQGTYGYTF. The CDR3 nucleotides are TGTGCCAGCAGCCATGAACAGGGAACCTATGGCTACACCTTC.

The chain has TRBV29-1 and TRBJ1-1; 9 nucleotides line up with TRBD1. The CDR3 runs to 14 residues. V lost 7 bases, J lost 4 bases, and 10 bases stayed unmatched. In germline, CDR1 is SQVTM, CDR2 ANQGSEA. The CDR3: CSAQGATFVTEAFF. The CDR3 nucleotides read TGCAGCGCACAGGGGGCCACGTTTGTCACTGAAGCTTTCTTT.

The rearrangement links TRBV5-1 to TRBJ2-3; D gene uncertain. The V end lost 0 bases, the J end lost 6 bases, and 8 bases lay between the germline ends. CDR3 length equals 13 residues. Germline V gene lookup returns CDR1 SGHRS and CDR2 YFSETQ. The CDR3 DNA is TGCGCCAGCAGCTTGGGATCACGGGATACGCAGTATTTT. Protein product: CASSLGSRDTQYF.

The chain joins TRBV6-5 to TRBJ2-5; D unresolved. CDR1 MNHEY and CDR2 SVGAGI come from the germline V gene. V lost 0 bases and J lost 3, with 5 bases in between. The CDR3 runs to 13 residues. The CDR3 coding sequence is TGTGCCAGCAGTTACTCGGGCGAAGAGACCCAGTACTTC. It is translated as CASSYSGEETQYF.

The chain links TRBV3-1 (or the pseudogene TRBV3-2) to TRBJ2-7, with 11 bases lining up with TRBD2. In germline, CDR1 is LGHDT, CDR2 YNNKEL (reference sequence). Germline trimming cut 9 bases from V and 4 bases from J; bases unmatched to any gene: 11. CDR3 length: 15 residues. CDR3 residues: CARVYKLAGEYEQYF. In nucleotides, the CDR3 is TGTGCCAGGGTATATAAACTAGCGGGAGAATACGAGCAGTACTTC.